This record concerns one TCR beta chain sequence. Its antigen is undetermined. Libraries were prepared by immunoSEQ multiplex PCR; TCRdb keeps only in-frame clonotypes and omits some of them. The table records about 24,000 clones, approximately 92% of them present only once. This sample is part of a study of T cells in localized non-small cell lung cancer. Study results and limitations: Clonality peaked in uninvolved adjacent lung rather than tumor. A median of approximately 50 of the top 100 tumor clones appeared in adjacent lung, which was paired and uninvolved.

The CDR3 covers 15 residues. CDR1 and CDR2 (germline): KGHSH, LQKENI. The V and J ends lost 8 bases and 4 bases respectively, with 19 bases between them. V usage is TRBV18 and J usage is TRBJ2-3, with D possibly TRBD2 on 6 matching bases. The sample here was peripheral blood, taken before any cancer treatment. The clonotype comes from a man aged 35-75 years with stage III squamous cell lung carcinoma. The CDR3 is CASPLHSGEADTQYF. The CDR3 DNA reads TGTGCCAGCCCCCTGCATAGCGGCGAGGCAGATACGCAGTATTTT.